This TCR beta chain derives from a study of radiotherapy plus CTLA-4 blockade in lung cancer. Measured with immunoSEQ multiplex PCR; TCRdb has only the in-frame clones, and not every one. The sample gives fewer than 75,000 clones, around 90% of which show up once; 35% to 45% is in the top ten. The sequence derives from a human donor with non-small cell lung cancer that progressed on radiotherapy plus ipilimumab. Sequencing used peripheral blood, obtained from a patient treated with radiotherapy plus ipilimumab.

Here the CDR3 reads CASSFELAGGGPYNEQFF. The CDR3 DNA is TGTGCCAGCAGTTTCGAACTAGCGGGAGGCGGACCGTACAATGAGCAGTTCTTC. V and J are TRBV27 and TRBJ2-1, with 12 bases identical to TRBD2. Losses at the gene ends were 3 bases for V and 4 bases for J; bases not matched to a gene: 10. This CDR3 comprises 18 residues. CDR1 MNHEY and CDR2 SMNVEV come from the germline V gene (reference sequence).